The present entry profiles one T cell receptor beta chain with its context. TCRdb itself ran the 5' RACE reads through MiXCR, one entry per CDR3 protein. The table lists hundreds of thousands of distinct CDR3 sequences, approximately 24% of them singletons. These data originate in a study of identical twins. In germline, CDR1 is SQVTM, CDR2 ANQGSEA. V lost 7 bases and J 1 base, leaving 13 bases between the germline ends. The CDR3 contains 13 residues. The same specimen was also included in a second study, on T cells expressing NK-cell markers.

The J gene is TRBJ2-5, the V gene TRBV29-1; tentatively, D is TRBD1 (7 bases). The sequenced material came from CD4+ T cells sorted from blood. The clonotype was recovered from a woman younger than 30 in good health. CDR3 nucleotides: TGCAGCGGGCAGGGGGGAGGCCAAGAGACCCAGTACTTC. This translates into CSGQGGGQETQYF.